The 29 T cell receptor beta chains below all came from one sample that was sequenced in a study of CD4 T cells in relation to SARS-CoV-2 and coronaviruses. The assay was immunoSEQ multiplex PCR, and TCRdb's table has in-frame clones only and misses some. The data show about 60,000 clones, about 91% seen once. Sequencing input: naive CD4+ T cells from PBMCs. Subset meaning: naive CD4+ T cells isolated by negative enrichment. The receptors were sampled from an adult with COVID-19.

The rearrangement links TRBV7-3 to TRBJ2-2; no clear D gene. Per germline, CDR1 SGHTA and CDR2 FQGTGA. CDR3 length: 14 residues. The V end was cut by 4 bases, the J end by 8 bases, with 14 bases between. The CDR3 DNA is TGTGCCAGCAGCTCCTTCCCCAGGTCAGGGGAGCTGTTTTTT. Translated, it gives CASSSFPRSGELFF.

The J gene is TRBJ2-5, the V gene TRBV5-6, with D perhaps given as TRBD1 or TRBD2 (5 bases each). CDR3 length: 15 residues. V was pared by 2 bases and J by 1 base, with 12 bases between. Germline CDR1 and CDR2: SGHDT and YYEEEE. Here the CDR3 DNA reads TGTGCCAGCAGCTTTGTGGGGACGGGCCAAGAGACCCAGTACTTC. Translating gives CASSFVGTGQETQYF. The full variable domain, in which reference TRBV5-6 and TRBJ2-5 provide the parts outside the CDR3, is DAGVTQSPTHLIKTRGQQVTLRCSPKSGHDTVSWYQQALGQGPQFIFQYYEEEERQRGNFPDRFSGHQFPNYSSELNVNALLLGDSALYLCASSFVGTGQETQYFGPGTRLLVL.

This chain uses TRBV10-3 with TRBJ1-6, with a tentative D call TRBD1 (6 bases). V shed 0 bases and J shed 6 bases, with 15 bases lying between them. The V gene's germline CDR1 is ENHRY and CDR2 SYGVKD. CDR3 length: 17 residues. The CDR3 loop reads CAISESMGDTANSPLHF. CDR3 DNA sequence: TGTGCCATCAGTGAGTCGATGGGGGACACTGCTAATTCACCCCTCCACTTT.

This rearrangement joins TRBV5-8 to TRBJ2-1; 7 bases are shared with TRBD1. Germline lookup yields CDR1 SGHTS and CDR2 YDEGEE. The CDR3 is made up of 14 amino acids. J was trimmed by 2 bases and V by 6 bases; bases with no gene match: 5. DNA for the CDR3: TGTGCCAGCACCTGGGACAGACCCTACAATGAGCAGTTCTTC. Its translation: CASTWDRPYNEQFF. Based on the CDR3 plus reference TRBV5-8 and TRBJ2-1, the full variable domain is EAGVTQSPTHLIKTRGQQATLRCSPISGHTSVYWYQQALGLGLQFLLWYDEGEERNRGNFPPRFSGRQFPNYSSELNVNALELEDSALYLCASTWDRPYNEQFFGPGTRLTVL.

The chain has TRBV6-5 and TRBJ1-1; tentatively, D is TRBD1 (5 bases). The V end lost 5 bases, the J end lost 8 bases, and 12 bases lay between the germline ends. The CDR3 extends over 12 amino acids. Germline V gene lookup returns CDR1 MNHEY and CDR2 SVGAGI. CDR3 DNA: TGTGCCAGCAGTAGGGGACGGACCGAAGCTTTCTTT. This encodes CASSRGRTEAFF.

The chain carries TRBV19 and TRBJ2-7; 11 nucleotides line up with TRBD2. The CDR3 totals 15 residues. After removal of 5 bases from V and 3 bases from J, the junction contained 6 bases not matched to a gene. Germline lookup yields CDR1 LNHDA and CDR2 SQIVND (reference sequence). This CDR3 is CASSSGLAVVYEQYF. The CDR3 DNA reads TGTGCCAGTAGTTCGGGACTAGCGGTTGTCTACGAGCAGTACTTC. Drawing the rest from reference TRBV19 and TRBJ2-7, the complete variable domain is DGGITQSPKYLFRKEGQNVTLSCEQNLNHDAMYWYRQDPGQGLRLIYYSQIVNDFQKGDIAEGYSVSREKKESFPLTVTSAQKNPTAFYLCASSSGLAVVYEQYFGPGTRLTVT.

The J gene is TRBJ1-1, the V gene TRBV6-4; D possibly corresponds to TRBD1 (5 bases). The CDR3 sequence is 13 residues long. Trimming removed 5 bases at V and 4 bases at J, with 11 bases between. From germline, CDR1 is MRHNA and CDR2 SNTAGT. Here the CDR3 reads CASSQARGTEAFF. For the CDR3, the DNA is TGTGCCAGCAGTCAAGCGAGGGGCACTGAAGCTTTCTTT.

V gene TRBV10-3 combines with J gene TRBJ2-3; tentative D call: TRBD1 (5 bases). This CDR3 has 15 residues. CDR1 is ENHRY and CDR2 is SYGVKD in the germline V gene. The V and J ends lost 2 bases and 3 bases respectively, with 12 bases between them. The CDR3 sequence: CAISEGARSTDTQYF. In DNA form, the CDR3 reads TGTGCCATCAGTGAGGGGGCGCGTTCGACAGATACGCAGTATTTT.

V and J are TRBV28 and TRBJ2-1, with 10 bases matching TRBD2. The CDR3 has 15 residues. In germline, CDR1 is MDHEN, CDR2 SYDVKM. Trimming at V came to 2 bases and at J to 7 bases, leaving 5 bases not matched to a gene. The CDR3: CASSLRSSGRNEQFF. The CDR3 region has the DNA TGTGCCAGCAGTTTACGGTCTAGCGGGAGAAATGAGCAGTTCTTC. Together with reference TRBV28 and TRBJ2-1, the CDR3 gives the full variable domain: DVKVTQSSRYLVKRTGEKVFLECVQDMDHENMFWYRQDPGLGLRLIYFSYDVKMKEKGDIPEGYSVSREKKERFSLILESASTNQTSMYLCASSLRSSGRNEQFFGPGTRLTVL.

Only one count was recorded for this clone. V is TRBV5-4 and J is TRBJ1-1; 7 nucleotides agree with TRBD1. V lost 4 bases and J lost 4; bases outside the gene matches: 4. Germline V lookup: CDR1 SGHNT, CDR2 YYREEE (reference sequence). The CDR3 has 13 residues. The CDR3 nucleotides read TGTGCCAGCAGCCCAGGGACAGTCACTGAAGCTTTCTTT. Translation: CASSPGTVTEAFF.

As DNA, the CDR3 is TGTGCCAGTACCCCGGGAGACCATATGAACACTGAAGCTTTCTTT. It specifies CASTPGDHMNTEAFF. V is TRBV19 and J is TRBJ1-1; no clear D gene. Germline V gene lookup returns CDR1 LNHDA and CDR2 SQIVND (reference sequence). The V end lost 7 bases, the J end lost 0 bases, and 15 bases lay between the germline ends. The CDR3 extends over 15 amino acids. Filled out from reference TRBV19 and TRBJ1-1, the complete variable domain reads DGGITQSPKYLFRKEGQNVTLSCEQNLNHDAMYWYRQDPGQGLRLIYYSQIVNDFQKGDIAEGYSVSREKKESFPLTVTSAQKNPTAFYLCASTPGDHMNTEAFFGQGTRLTVV.

The chain combines TRBV7-3 with TRBJ2-3; 13 positions agree with TRBD2. This CDR3 has 17 residues. With V trimmed by 2 bases and J by 5 bases, 7 bases remained unmatched. The V gene's germline CDR1 is SGHTA and CDR2 FQGTGA. The CDR3: CASSLGTSGVVGDTQYF. The CDR3 coding sequence is TGTGCCAGCAGCTTAGGGACTAGCGGGGTCGTTGGAGATACGCAGTATTTT. The full variable domain, with the rest looked up from reference TRBV7-3 and TRBJ2-3, is GAGVSQTPSNKVTEKGKYVELRCDPISGHTALYWYRQSLGQGPEFLIYFQGTGAADDSGLPNDRFFAVRPEGSVSTLKIQRTERGDSAVYLCASSLGTSGVVGDTQYFGPGTRLTVL.

This chain links TRBV12-3 or TRBV12-4 with TRBJ2-1; no clear D gene. The germline V and J ends were trimmed by 1 base and 5 bases, with 0 bases remaining between them. CDR3 length: 11 amino acids. The DNA for the CDR3 is TGTGCCAGCAGTTTAGACAATGAGCAGTTCTTC. Its translation: CASSLDNEQFF.

This chain joins TRBV9 and TRBJ2-5; tentatively, D is TRBD2 (5 bases). V shed 4 bases and J shed 9 bases, with 22 bases lying between them. The CDR3 is made up of 15 amino acids. Per germline, CDR1 SGDLS and CDR2 YYNGEE. CDR3 DNA sequence: TGTGCCAGCAGCTTACGCGCCGGACTTGGGTCGGCCCAGTACTTC. It translates to CASSLRAGLGSAQYF.

V is TRBV18 and J is TRBJ2-5; D is ambiguous. CDR3 length: 11 residues. Germline CDR1 and CDR2: KGHSH and LQKENI. V lost 6 bases and J lost 5, with 7 bases in between. CDR3 region: CASSGGETQYF. Here the CDR3 DNA reads TGTGCCAGCTCTGGTGGGGAGACCCAGTACTTC.

The chain recombines TRBV3-1 (or the pseudogene TRBV3-2) with TRBJ2-5; the D is unclear. The CDR3 runs to 12 residues. V lost 1 base to trimming and J lost 1 base, with 1 base between them. The germline CDR1 and CDR2 sequences are LGHDT and YNNKEL (reference sequence). In DNA form, the CDR3 reads TGTGCCAGCAGCCAAGCCCAAGAGACCCAGTACTTC. Translation gives CASSQAQETQYF.

The chain joins TRBV3-1 (or the pseudogene TRBV3-2) to TRBJ1-4, with D maybe TRBD1 (5 bases). The CDR3 consists of 13 residues. Germline V lookup: CDR1 LGHDT, CDR2 YNNKEL (reference sequence). Trimming removed 0 bases at V and 8 bases at J, with 7 bases between. CDR3 DNA: TGTGCCAGCAGCCAAGACGGGGGGGAAAAACTGTTTTTT. It is translated as CASSQDGGEKLFF.

This clone was detected once. The rearrangement uses TRBV11-2 and TRBJ2-7; TRBD1 is a possible D gene (5 bases). CDR3 size: 17 residues. Germline lookup yields CDR1 SGHAT and CDR2 FQNNGV. Trimming stripped 5 bases from V and 4 bases from J, with 24 bases between. CDR3 nucleotides: TGTGCCAGCAGCGAAGAGTTAGGGCCAGGGTCAGTTTACGAGCAGTACTTC. As protein: CASSEELGPGSVYEQYF.

The chain has TRBV6-6 and TRBJ1-2; 9 bases agree with TRBD1. J gave up 7 bases and V 8 bases, and 8 bases lay outside the gene matches. The CDR3 consists of 13 residues. Looked up from germline, CDR1 is MNHNY and CDR2 is SVGAGI (reference sequence). The DNA for the CDR3 is TGTGCCAGCCGTACCGGGACAGGGAGTGGCTACACCTTC. This encodes CASRTGTGSGYTF.

The rearrangement links TRBV6-4 to TRBJ2-2; 12 bases line up with TRBD2. With 5 bases clipped from V and 0 bases from J, the junction kept 4 bases outside the gene matches. The germline gives CDR1 MRHNA, CDR2 SNTAGT. CDR3 length equals 17 residues. The DNA of the CDR3 is TGTGCCAGCAGTCCGGGACTAGCGGGTACGAACACCGGGGAGCTGTTTTTT. It specifies CASSPGLAGTNTGELFF.

This chain connects TRBV7-9 to TRBJ2-2; 7 positions agree with TRBD2. The V gene's germline CDR1 is SEHNR and CDR2 FQNEAQ (reference sequence). With 1 base clipped from V and 7 bases from J, the junction kept 9 bases outside the gene matches. This CDR3 spans 16 amino acids. CDR3 in amino acids: CASSLVGGRPGGELFF. CDR3 in DNA: TGTGCCAGCAGCTTAGTTGGCGGGAGACCAGGCGGGGAGCTGTTTTTT.

V and J are TRBV6-2 or TRBV6-3 and TRBJ2-3; TRBD2 aligns across 10 bases. Germline V gives CDR1 MNHEY, CDR2 SVGEGT. This CDR3 comprises 15 residues. Unmatched junction bases numbered 6, after V lost 4 bases and J lost 5 bases. CDR3 nucleotides: TGTGCCAGCAGTTTCCTAGCGGGAGACGGAGATACGCAGTATTTT. It specifies CASSFLAGDGDTQYF.

V gene TRBV7-9 combines with J gene TRBJ1-6; D perhaps matches TRBD1 (5 bases). The CDR3 length is 16 residues. V was cut by 5 bases and J by 7 bases, with 18 bases left in between. Germline V gene lookup returns CDR1 SEHNR and CDR2 FQNEAQ (reference sequence). The DNA for the CDR3 is TGTGCCAGCAGCCTAATCGCGCGGGGGTACAATTCACCCCTCCACTTT. Translating gives CASSLIARGYNSPLHF. Combining the CDR3 with reference TRBV7-9 and TRBJ1-6 gives the whole variable domain DTGVSQNPRHKITKRGQNVTFRCDPISEHNRLYWYRQTLGQGPEFLTYFQNEAQLEKSRLLSDRFSAERPKGSFSTLEIQRTEQGDSAMYLCASSLIARGYNSPLHFGNGTRLTVT.

The chain links TRBV2 to TRBJ1-5, with 7 bases that match TRBD1. The CDR3 has 14 residues. CDR1 is SNHLY, CDR2 FYNNEI, per germline. V gave up 5 bases and J gave up 7 bases; unmatched junction bases: 8. The CDR3, as DNA: TGTGCCAGCAGTAGAGGACAGGCGGAACAGCCCCAGCATTTT. This codes for CASSRGQAEQPQHF.

The V gene is TRBV6-8, the J gene TRBJ2-4; 8 nucleotides line up with TRBD1. Per the germline V gene, CDR1 is MNHGY and CDR2 is SAAAGT. The V gene end was trimmed by 6 bases and the J gene end by 5 bases; junction bases not matched to a gene: 9. The CDR3 has 15 amino acids. The CDR3 nucleotides read TGTGCCAGCAGACTCCCCAGGGGACAGGAAAACATTCAGTACTTC. It is translated as CASRLPRGQENIQYF.

The chain recombines TRBV5-1 with TRBJ1-3; no firm D call. There are 15 residues in the CDR3. The germline V gene has CDR1 SGHRS and CDR2 YFSETQ. V was trimmed by 0 bases and J by 0 bases, leaving 7 bases between them. Written as DNA, the CDR3 is TGCGCCAGCAGCTTGGGTGGAGGCTCTGGAAACACCATATATTTT. This gives the protein CASSLGGGSGNTIYF.

The J gene is TRBJ2-7, the V gene TRBV4-1; unclear D gene. Germline-derived CDR1 and CDR2 are MGHRA and YSYEKL. The CDR3 runs to 16 residues. Between the trimmed V and J ends, which lost 0 bases and 2 bases, there was a span of 14 bases. The CDR3 sequence: CASSQDMSRDTYEQYF. In nucleotides, the CDR3 is TGCGCCAGCAGCCAAGATATGTCCAGAGACACCTACGAGCAGTACTTC.

V is TRBV7-2 and J is TRBJ1-1; D unclear. CDR3 size: 16 residues. CDR1 and CDR2 (germline): SGHTA, FQGNSA. Deletions cut 5 bases from V and 0 bases from J, with 16 bases between. CDR3 residues: CASSPRTASMNTEAFF. CDR3 in DNA: TGTGCCAGCAGCCCCCGGACTGCCTCCATGAACACTGAAGCTTTCTTT.

The CDR3 spells CASSLGLAGTDTQYF. The CDR3 region has the DNA TGCGCCAGCAGCCTAGGACTAGCGGGAACAGATACGCAGTATTTT. The chain employs TRBV5-1 and TRBJ2-3; TRBD2 agrees at 12 bases. The CDR3 is 15 residues long. Germline loops: CDR1 SGHRS, CDR2 YFSETQ. J lost 3 bases, V lost 4 bases, and 3 bases had no gene match.